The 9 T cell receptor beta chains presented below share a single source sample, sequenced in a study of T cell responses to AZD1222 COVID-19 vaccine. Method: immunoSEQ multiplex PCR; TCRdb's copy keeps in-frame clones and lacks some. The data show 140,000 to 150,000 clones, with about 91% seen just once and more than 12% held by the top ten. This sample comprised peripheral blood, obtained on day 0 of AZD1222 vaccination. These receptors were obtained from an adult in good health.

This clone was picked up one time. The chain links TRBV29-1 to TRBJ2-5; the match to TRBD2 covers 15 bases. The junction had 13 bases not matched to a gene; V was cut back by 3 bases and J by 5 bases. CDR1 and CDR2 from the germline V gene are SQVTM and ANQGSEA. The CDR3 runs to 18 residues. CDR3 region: CSVERRGLAGGLGETQYF. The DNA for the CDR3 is TGCAGCGTTGAGCGGAGGGGACTAGCGGGGGGCCTCGGGGAGACCCAGTACTTC.

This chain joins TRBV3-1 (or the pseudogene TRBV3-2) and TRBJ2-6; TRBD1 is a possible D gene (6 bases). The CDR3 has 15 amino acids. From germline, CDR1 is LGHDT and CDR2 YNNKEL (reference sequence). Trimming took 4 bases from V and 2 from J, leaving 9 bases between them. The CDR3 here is CASSPHRAGANVLTF. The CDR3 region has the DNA TGTGCCAGCAGCCCACACAGGGCTGGGGCCAACGTCCTGACTTTC.

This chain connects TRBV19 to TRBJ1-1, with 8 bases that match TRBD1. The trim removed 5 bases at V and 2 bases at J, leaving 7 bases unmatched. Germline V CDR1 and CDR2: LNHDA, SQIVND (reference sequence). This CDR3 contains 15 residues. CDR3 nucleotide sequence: TGTGCCAGTAGTGCTGCCGGGACAGGAAACACTGAAGCTTTCTTT. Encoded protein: CASSAAGTGNTEAFF.

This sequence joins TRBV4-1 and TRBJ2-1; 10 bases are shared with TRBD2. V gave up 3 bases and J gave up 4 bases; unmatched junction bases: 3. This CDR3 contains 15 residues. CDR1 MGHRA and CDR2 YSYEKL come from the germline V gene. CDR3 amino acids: CASSQPTSGYNEQFF. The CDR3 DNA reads TGCGCCAGCAGCCAGCCGACTAGCGGGTACAATGAGCAGTTCTTC.

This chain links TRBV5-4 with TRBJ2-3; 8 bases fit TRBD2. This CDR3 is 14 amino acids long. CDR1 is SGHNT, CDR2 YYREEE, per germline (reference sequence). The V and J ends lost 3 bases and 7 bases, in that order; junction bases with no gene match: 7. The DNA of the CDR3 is TGTGCCAGCAGCTCCGGGGGGGGCCGGAATACGCAGTATTTT. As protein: CASSSGGGRNTQYF. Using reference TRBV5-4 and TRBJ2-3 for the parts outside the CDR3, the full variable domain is ETGVTQSPTHLIKTRGQQVTLRCSSQSGHNTVSWYQQALGQGPQFIFQYYREEENGRGNFPPRFSGLQFPNYSSELNVNALELDDSALYLCASSSGGGRNTQYFGPGTRLTVL.

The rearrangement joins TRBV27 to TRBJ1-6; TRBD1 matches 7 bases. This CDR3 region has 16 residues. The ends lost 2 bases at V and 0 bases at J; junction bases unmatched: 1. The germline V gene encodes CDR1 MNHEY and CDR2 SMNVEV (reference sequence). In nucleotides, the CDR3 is TGTGCCAGCAGTTTACAGGGGGACTCCTATAATTCACCCCTCCACTTT. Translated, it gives CASSLQGDSYNSPLHF.

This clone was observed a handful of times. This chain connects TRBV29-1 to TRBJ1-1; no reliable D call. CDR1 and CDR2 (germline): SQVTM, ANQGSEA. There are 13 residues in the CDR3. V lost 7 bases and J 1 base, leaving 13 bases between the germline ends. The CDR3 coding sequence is TGCAGCGCAATACCCTCTAGGAACACTGAAGCTTTCTTT. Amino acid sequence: CSAIPSRNTEAFF.

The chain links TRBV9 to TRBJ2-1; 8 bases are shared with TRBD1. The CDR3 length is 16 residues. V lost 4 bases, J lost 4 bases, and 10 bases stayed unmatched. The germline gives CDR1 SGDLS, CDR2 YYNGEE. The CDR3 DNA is TGTGCCAGCAGCCCCCATACAGGGGGTGAGTACAATGAGCAGTTCTTC. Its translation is CASSPHTGGEYNEQFF.

CDR3 amino acids: CASRRTLVGNYNSPLHF. The CDR3 nucleotides are TGTGCCAGCAGGAGGACCCTGGTCGGAAATTATAATTCACCCCTCCACTTT. The V call is TRBV27, the J call TRBJ1-6; no reliable D call. The germline V gene encodes CDR1 MNHEY and CDR2 SMNVEV (reference sequence). The V end lost 6 bases, the J end lost 4 bases, and 19 bases lay between the germline ends. There are 17 residues in the CDR3.